These 12 T cell receptor beta chains were all obtained from the same sample, sequenced in a study of T cell responses to AZD1222 COVID-19 vaccine. TCRdb keeps only in-frame clones here, not all; method: immunoSEQ multiplex PCR. The table shows around 130,000 clones, with 75% to 95% occurring only once. This specimen consisted of peripheral blood, obtained on day 0 of AZD1222 vaccination. The receptors derive from an adult in good health.

J is TRBJ1-5 and V is TRBV12-5; D gene ambiguous. Per germline, CDR1 LGHNT and CDR2 FRNRAP. The V gene lost 1 base and the J gene lost 2 bases, with 3 bases spanning the gap. The CDR3 runs 13 residues. This CDR3 is CASGLAGNQPQHF. The DNA of the CDR3 is TGTGCTAGTGGTTTGGCAGGCAATCAGCCCCAGCATTTT.

This rearrangement joins TRBV9 to TRBJ2-1; TRBD2 aligns across 7 bases. The CDR3 runs 15 residues. The trim removed 0 bases at V and 0 bases at J, leaving 0 bases unmatched. Germline V gene sequence: CDR1 SGDLS, CDR2 YYNGEE. The CDR3 region has the DNA TGTGCCAGCAGCGTAGGGACTAGCTCCTACAATGAGCAGTTCTTC. It codes for CASSVGTSSYNEQFF.

This clone showed up just once. The rearrangement joins TRBV20-1 to TRBJ1-2; no definite D call. Germline V lookup: CDR1 DFQATT, CDR2 SNEGSKA (reference sequence). This CDR3 is 13 amino acids long. V lost 3 bases to trimming and J lost 0 bases, with 8 bases between them. The CDR3 region is CSASLIANYGYTF. The CDR3 DNA follows: TGCAGTGCTAGTCTGATAGCTAACTATGGCTACACCTTC.

The V gene is TRBV10-3, the J gene TRBJ2-7; 12 nucleotides line up with TRBD1. There are 15 residues in the CDR3. V dropped 2 bases and J dropped 4; count of bases not matched to a gene: 3. Germline assignment: CDR1 ENHRY and CDR2 SYGVKD. CDR3 DNA sequence: TGTGCCATCAGTGAGCGGGACAGGGGGCGTTACGAGCAGTACTTC. This translates into CAISERDRGRYEQYF.

The chain combines TRBV6-5 with TRBJ2-3; 7 bases agree with TRBD1. V was pared by 6 bases and J by 0 bases, with 3 bases of the junction left unmatched. The CDR3 has 14 residues. The germline V gene has CDR1 MNHEY and CDR2 SVGAGI. CDR3 sequence: CASRTGISTDTQYF. CDR3 in DNA: TGTGCCAGCAGGACAGGGATCAGCACAGATACGCAGTATTTT.

A single count supports this clone. The CDR3 spells CASSLGGQGTTDTQYF. The CDR3, as DNA: TGTGCCAGCAGCTTAGGGGGACAGGGGACCACAGATACGCAGTATTTT. The chain is built from TRBV11-3 and TRBJ2-3; 10 bases map to TRBD1. The CDR3 covers 16 residues. In germline, CDR1 is SGHNT, CDR2 YENEEA. J lost 2 bases, V lost 1 base, and 3 bases had no gene match.

This chain uses TRBV15 with TRBJ1-5; D call uncertain. This CDR3 comprises 13 residues. The V and J ends lost 0 bases and 8 bases respectively, with 8 bases between them. Germline CDR1 and CDR2: LNHNV and YYDKDF (reference sequence). The DNA for the CDR3 is TGTGCCACCAGCAGAGATCTAGCGGAGCCCCAGCATTTT. Protein: CATSRDLAEPQHF.

J is TRBJ1-5 and V is TRBV30; 7 bases fit TRBD1. CDR1 GTSNPN and CDR2 SVGIG come from the germline V gene (reference sequence). There are 13 residues in the CDR3. The junction had 4 bases not matched to a gene; V was cut back by 5 bases and J by 3 bases. CDR3 sequence: CAWGTADNQPQHF. Here the CDR3 DNA reads TGTGCCTGGGGGACAGCGGACAATCAGCCCCAGCATTTT.

The V call is TRBV5-1, the J call TRBJ2-1; D could derive from TRBD1 or TRBD2 (6 bases each). The CDR3 runs 13 residues. Per the germline V gene, CDR1 is SGHRS and CDR2 is YFSETQ. Trimming cost V 4 bases and J 8 bases, with 13 bases left between them. The CDR3 DNA reads TGCGCCAGCAGCCCCGAAAGGGGGGATGAGCAGTTCTTC. Its translation: CASSPERGDEQFF.

The rearrangement joins TRBV12-3 or TRBV12-4 to TRBJ1-2; D is undetermined. V lost 4 bases, J lost 2 bases, and 8 bases lay in between. The CDR3 has 13 residues. This CDR3 reads CASSYRANYGYTF. DNA for the CDR3: TGTGCCAGCAGTTACAGAGCCAACTATGGCTACACCTTC.

In its sample, this clone was seen once. The chain employs TRBV12-3 or TRBV12-4 and TRBJ2-4; 7 positions match TRBD1. The V segment lost 9 bases and the J segment 1 base; nucleotides outside the gene matches: 3. The CDR3 consists of 13 residues. CDR3 DNA: TGTGCCAGTACAGGGGAGGCCAAAAACATTCAGTACTTC. Protein sequence: CASTGEAKNIQYF.

The rearrangement links TRBV7-3 to TRBJ1-2; the D gene is possibly TRBD1 (5 bases). Germline loops: CDR1 SGHTA, CDR2 FQGTGA. The CDR3 covers 15 residues. V gave up 1 base and J gave up 8 bases, with 17 bases separating them. The CDR3 here is CASSLSPNRGEGYTF. DNA of the CDR3: TGTGCCAGCAGCTTAAGCCCCAACCGGGGGGAGGGCTACACCTTC. The whole variable domain, remainder taken from reference TRBV7-3 and TRBJ1-2, is GAGVSQTPSNKVTEKGKYVELRCDPISGHTALYWYRQSLGQGPEFLIYFQGTGAADDSGLPNDRFFAVRPEGSVSTLKIQRTERGDSAVYLCASSLSPNRGEGYTFGSGTRLTVV.